This record covers a single T cell receptor beta chain. What it binds is not known. Germline V lookup: CDR1 SNHLY, CDR2 FYNNEI. The J segment lost 7 bases and the V segment lost 6 bases, leaving 8 bases of the junction unmatched. CDR3 length: 14 residues. Use of 60 Vbeta and 13 Jbeta primers characterized the PCR. Measured with immunoSEQ multiplex PCR; TCRdb has only the in-frame clones, and not every one. The profile shows around 150,000 clones, roughly 80% of them singletons. The sample belongs to a study of cytomegalovirus exposure and HLA in healthy donors. General study findings and limits: The likely explanation for a cluster of highly shared sequence variants was sequencing artifact. Under in vitro conditions, a few CMV-associated chains were confirmed as specific for CMV antigens. TCR beta chain V- and J-gene trimming was linked, in a later analysis, to a missense variant in DCLRE1C. Indistinguishable V segments such as TRBV6-2 and TRBV6-3 were excluded.

Sequencing was carried out using PBMCs. This TCR was recovered from a woman aged 40 to 50 in good health and CMV-seronegative. V is TRBV2 and J is TRBJ1-5; 8 bases agree with TRBD1. The CDR3 coding sequence is TGTGCCAGCAGAGTTCAGGGGGCTGGCCAGCCCCAGCATTTT. It translates to CASRVQGAGQPQHF.